These T cell receptor beta chains were read from a single sample in a study of response to subunit inactivated influenza vaccine. TCRdb used MiXCR to reprocess the RT-PCR reads, holding one entry per CDR3 protein. The sample shows 650,000 to 800,000 distinct CDR3 sequences, around 13% of them seen only once. Material: PBMCs from blood, obtained about 14 days before vaccination. The receptors here all came from a man between 45 and 60 years old who received an inactivated influenza vaccine. Both conserved end residues are part of each CDR3. D genes are given only for firm matches. Size is omitted from some rows. Given values are once, few, many or a class for expanded clones.

v_call	clone_size	d_call	j_call	cdr3_aa	cdr3_nt
TRBV29-1	many	TRBD1	TRBJ1-2	CSVEPQGVDYGYTF	TGCAGCGTTGAGCCACAGGGGGTGGACTATGGCTACACCTTC
TRBV4-3	-	-	TRBJ2-1	CASSQDAAGSYNEQFF	TGCGCCAGCAGCCAAGATGCGGCGGGATCATACAATGAGCAGTTCTTC
TRBV5-1	few	TRBD2	TRBJ2-1	CASSLERGTTFSSYNEQFF	TGCGCCAGCAGCTTGGAGCGGGGGACGACCTTTAGCTCCTACAATGAGCAGTTCTTC
TRBV27	few	-	TRBJ2-1	CASSPRLVSHNEQFF	TGTGCCAGCAGTCCCCGACTAGTTTCTCACAATGAGCAGTTCTTC
TRBV9	few	TRBD1	TRBJ2-7	CASSVGQGAREQYF	TGTGCCAGCAGTGTGGGACAGGGGGCGCGGGAGCAGTACTTC
TRBV12-3/TRBV12-4	-	-	TRBJ1-2	CASRPGSFYGYTF	TGTGCCAGCAGGCCAGGGAGCTTCTATGGCTACACCTTC
TRBV7-2	few	-	TRBJ1-6	CASSLDPGQSPLHF	TGTGCCAGCAGCTTAGATCCAGGACAGTCACCCCTCCACTTT
TRBV20-1	many	-	TRBJ1-5	CSARIVRDEGNQPQHF	TGCAGTGCCCGCATCGTTCGGGACGAAGGCAATCAGCCCCAGCATTTT
TRBV29-1	-	-	TRBJ2-1	CSAKTRLTYNEQFF	TGCAGCGCTAAGACTAGGCTGACTTACAATGAGCAGTTCTTC
TRBV20-1	-	-	TRBJ2-3	CSAREGTAASDTQYF	TGCAGTGCTAGAGAGGGGACTGCCGCTTCAGATACGCAGTATTTT
TRBV27	few	TRBD2	TRBJ2-1	CASNSGRSLRTNEQFF	TGTGCCAGCAATAGCGGGAGGTCCCTTCGAACAAATGAGCAGTTCTTC
TRBV7-3	few	-	TRBJ2-7	CASSLGAGRAYEQYF	TGTGCCAGCAGCCTGGGGGCTGGGAGGGCCTACGAGCAGTACTTC
TRBV20-1	-	TRBD2	TRBJ2-7	CSAKLAGLYEQYF	TGCAGTGCTAAGCTAGCGGGACTCTACGAGCAGTACTTC
TRBV6-6	many	-	TRBJ2-1	CASSYPLNEQFF	TGTGCCAGCAGTTACCCCCTCAATGAGCAGTTCTTC
TRBV9	few	-	TRBJ1-2	CASSPSGTPSGYTF	TGTGCCAGCAGCCCCTCCGGGACGCCGAGTGGCTACACCTTC
TRBV28	few	-	TRBJ2-3	CASSPYAIDTQYF	TGTGCCAGCAGTCCCTATGCAATAGATACGCAGTATTTT
TRBV5-8	-	TRBD1	TRBJ2-2	CASSRGQGGTGAGELFF	TGTGCCAGCAGCCGAGGACAGGGAGGAACGGGGGCCGGGGAGCTGTTTTTT
TRBV9	many	-	TRBJ2-1	CASSIGGQGSNNEQFF	TGTGCCAGCTCGATCGGAGGGCAGGGGTCGAACAATGAGCAGTTCTTC
TRBV7-6	few	-	TRBJ2-5	CASSRDNRDFQETQYF	TGTGCCAGCAGCCGAGATAACCGGGACTTTCAAGAGACCCAGTACTTC
TRBV12-3/TRBV12-4	-	-	TRBJ1-5	CASSLGRRGRDQPQHF	TGTGCCAGCAGTTTAGGTCGCAGGGGAAGGGATCAGCCCCAGCATTTT
TRBV30	few	TRBD2	TRBJ2-2	CAWSPSRTSRSGELFF	TGTGCCTGGAGTCCCTCCCGGACTAGTAGATCCGGGGAGCTGTTTTTT
TRBV11-2	-	-	TRBJ2-6	CASSWADPGANVLTF	TGTGCCAGCAGCTGGGCAGACCCTGGGGCCAACGTCCTGACTTTC
TRBV4-1	few	-	TRBJ2-7	CASSRHGEGYEQYF	TGCGCCAGCAGCCGACACGGTGAGGGCTACGAGCAGTACTTC
TRBV14	few	TRBD2	TRBJ2-3	CASSRESGGATDTQYF	TGTGCCAGCAGCCGGGAGAGCGGGGGGGCAACAGATACGCAGTATTTT
TRBV7-9	many	-	TRBJ2-3	CASSARADTQYF	TGTGCCAGCAGCGCTAGGGCAGATACGCAGTATTTT
TRBV20-1	few	TRBD2	TRBJ2-3	CSVSREGLGDTQYF	TGCAGTGTTTCGCGGGAGGGCCTTGGAGATACGCAGTATTTT
TRBV12-3/TRBV12-4	few	TRBD2	TRBJ2-1	CASSTRGEREFVEQFF	TGTGCCAGCAGTACAAGAGGAGAGCGGGAGTTTGTTGAGCAGTTCTTC
TRBV21-1	-	-	TRBJ2-3	CASSKERGRRVADTQYF	TGTGCCAGCAGCAAAGAGAGGGGGCGTAGGGTCGCAGATACGCAGTATTTT
TRBV4-2	-	-	TRBJ2-1	CASSQESYQGNEQFF	TGTGCCAGCAGCCAAGAAAGTTATCAGGGGAATGAGCAGTTCTTC
TRBV19	-	-	TRBJ1-2	CASTESVGDYGYTF	TGTGCCAGTACCGAGAGTGTAGGAGACTATGGCTACACCTTC
TRBV6-1	-	-	TRBJ1-5	CASSEGVPGPQHF	TGTGCCAGCAGTGAAGGGGTCCCCGGGCCCCAGCATTTT